The 25 T cell receptor beta chains below come from one sample, sequenced in a study of OX40 agonist ivuxolimab in advanced cancers. Profiled with immunoSEQ multiplex PCR; TCRdb holds only in-frame clones, not every one. Of over 15,000 clones detected, roughly 78% appear once; the ten largest clones hold 33%. Here the sequenced sample was CD4+ or CD8+ T cells sorted from blood, taken in a trial of the OX40 agonist ivuxolimab. These receptor sequences come from an adult with an advanced solid tumor such as melanoma, head and neck, liver or kidney cancer.

The gene calls are TRBV5-6 and TRBJ2-1; maybe TRBD2 (6 bases). With 4 bases removed from V and 5 bases from J, the gap between germline ends came to 16 bases. Looked up from germline, CDR1 is SGHDT and CDR2 is YYEEEE. This CDR3 spans 15 amino acids. The CDR3 sequence is CASSLPGAVDNEQFF. Here the CDR3 DNA reads TGTGCCAGCAGCCTTCCGGGAGCGGTGGACAATGAGCAGTTCTTC.

The sample holds a few counts of this clone. V gene TRBV29-1 combines with J gene TRBJ1-2; no definite D call. Germline V gene lookup returns CDR1 SQVTM and CDR2 ANQGSEA. This CDR3 spans 12 amino acids. V was cut by 4 bases and J by 7 bases, with 13 bases left in between. The CDR3, as DNA: TGCAGCGTTGTCAATAGGGAGTCTGGCTACACCTTC. It encodes CSVVNRESGYTF.

This clone has only a few counts. The chain combines TRBV6-1 with TRBJ1-5; the match to TRBD1 covers 8 bases. After removal of 0 bases from V and 3 bases from J, the junction contained 4 bases not matched to a gene. The CDR3 contains 16 residues. Looked up from germline, CDR1 is MNHNS and CDR2 is SASEGT. The CDR3 is CASSEAQGAFNQPQHF. The CDR3, as DNA: TGTGCCAGCAGTGAAGCGCAGGGGGCTTTCAATCAGCCCCAGCATTTT.

This clone was found a few times. In nucleotides, the CDR3 is TGTGCCAGCAGCGCTACAGGGGGCCTGGCTAATGAAAAACTGTTTTTT. Encoded protein: CASSATGGLANEKLFF. The chain employs TRBV7-9 and TRBJ1-4, with TRBD1 identical over 9 bases. CDR1 SEHNR and CDR2 FQNEAQ come from the germline V gene (reference sequence). V dropped 5 bases and J dropped 3; count of bases not matched to a gene: 7. The CDR3 length is 16 residues.

CDR3 region: CASSLAGVTDTQYF. As DNA, the CDR3 is TGTGCCAGCAGCTTAGCGGGGGTCACAGATACGCAGTATTTT. The chain links TRBV11-1 to TRBJ2-3, with D perhaps being TRBD1 or TRBD2 (5 bases each). CDR1 and CDR2 (germline): SGHAT, FQDESV (reference sequence). Between the trimmed V and J ends, which lost 0 bases and 2 bases, there was a span of 6 bases. This CDR3 region has 14 residues.

The CDR3 spells CASSLGGSEQYF. The CDR3 DNA sequence: TGTGCCAGCAGCTTAGGCGGTAGCGAGCAGTACTTC. J is TRBJ2-7 and V is TRBV7-2, with D uncertain. V gave up 1 base and J gave up 6 bases, with 7 bases separating them. Looked up from germline, CDR1 is SGHTA and CDR2 is FQGNSA. The CDR3 spans 12 residues.

The chain links TRBV7-6 to TRBJ2-1; 9 bases agree with TRBD1. Germline loops: CDR1 SGHVS, CDR2 FNYEAQ. This CDR3 contains 15 residues. With 5 bases clipped from V and 7 bases from J, the junction kept 9 bases outside the gene matches. CDR3 amino acids: CASSATGTGRNEQFF. The CDR3 region has the DNA TGTGCCAGCAGCGCCACCGGGACAGGGAGGAATGAGCAGTTCTTC.

The chain couples TRBV7-2 to TRBJ2-1, with 7 bases matching TRBD2. In germline, CDR1 is SGHTA, CDR2 FQGNSA. V trimming: 2 bases; J trimming: 2 bases; junction bases outside the gene matches: 3. CDR3 length: 15 residues. In DNA form, the CDR3 reads TGTGCCAGCAGCTTAACCAGCGGGACCTACAATGAGCAGTTCTTC. This translates into CASSLTSGTYNEQFF. The whole variable domain, filled in from reference TRBV7-2 and TRBJ2-1, reads GAGVSQSPSNKVTEKGKDVELRCDPISGHTALYWYRQSLGQGLEFLIYFQGNSAPDKSGLPSDRFSAERTGGSVSTLTIQRTQQEDSAVYLCASSLTSGTYNEQFFGPGTRLTVL.

The gene calls are TRBV11-2 and TRBJ2-2; D remains ambiguous. The CDR3 has 16 residues. Germline lookup yields CDR1 SGHAT and CDR2 FQNNGV. Trimming left V 0 bases short and J 2 bases short, with 10 bases between. The CDR3 nucleotides are TGTGCCAGCAGCTTAGAGGCCCATTTCAACACCGGGGAGCTGTTTTTT. Protein product: CASSLEAHFNTGELFF.

The chain joins TRBV6-1 to TRBJ2-5; 9 bases agree with TRBD1. Germline CDR1 reads MNHNS; CDR2 reads SASEGT. This CDR3 comprises 16 residues. Germline trimming cut 2 bases from V and 4 bases from J; bases unmatched to any gene: 8. CDR3 region: CASSEIDRGFVETQYF. DNA of the CDR3: TGTGCCAGCAGTGAAATCGACAGGGGGTTTGTAGAGACCCAGTACTTC.

This chain links TRBV27 with TRBJ2-5; the match to TRBD2 covers 7 bases. The germline V gene encodes CDR1 MNHEY and CDR2 SMNVEV (reference sequence). The CDR3 is 13 residues long. Trimming cost V 3 bases and J 3 bases; bases outside gene matches: 1. In DNA form, the CDR3 reads TGTGCCAGCAGTTTTGGGGGGGAAGAGACCCAGTACTTC. As protein: CASSFGGEETQYF.

This chain connects TRBV29-1 to TRBJ2-1; 9 bases agree with TRBD2. Germline assignment: CDR1 SQVTM and CDR2 ANQGSEA. V lost 2 bases, J lost 4 bases, and 9 bases stayed unmatched. The CDR3 consists of 16 residues. CDR3 sequence reads: CSVEYGAGGPYNEQFF. CDR3 sequence (DNA): TGCAGCGTTGAATATGGAGCGGGGGGTCCTTACAATGAGCAGTTCTTC.

This clone was recorded only once. This chain uses TRBV6-6 with TRBJ1-2; a possible D gene is TRBD1 (5 bases). This CDR3 comprises 12 residues. V was cut by 2 bases and J by 7 bases, with 8 bases left in between. CDR1 is MNHNY and CDR2 is SVGAGI in the germline V gene (reference sequence). This CDR3 reads CASSYVGGGYTF. The CDR3 coding sequence is TGTGCCAGCAGTTACGTCGGGGGTGGCTACACCTTC.

This sequence joins TRBV27 and TRBJ2-7; 7 positions match TRBD1. The CDR3 contains 14 residues. V lost 4 bases and J lost 7; bases outside the gene matches: 10. The V gene's germline CDR1 is MNHEY and CDR2 SMNVEV (reference sequence). CDR3: CASSSLKYRGEQYF. In DNA form, the CDR3 reads TGTGCCAGCAGTTCATTAAAATACAGGGGAGAGCAGTACTTC.

This chain joins TRBV7-9 and TRBJ2-7; 10 bases are shared with TRBD1. V lost 5 bases to trimming and J lost 7 bases; unmatched junction nucleotides: 8. Looked up from germline, CDR1 is SEHNR and CDR2 is FQNEAQ (reference sequence). The length of the CDR3 is 14 residues. Here the CDR3 DNA reads TGTGCCAGCAGCCCCAGACAGGGGGCAAATGAGCAGTACTTC. Residues: CASSPRQGANEQYF.

The CDR3 coding sequence is TGTGCCAGCAGCTCGACTTTGGACAGGGTGAATGAAAAACTGTTTTTT. Protein sequence: CASSSTLDRVNEKLFF. V usage is TRBV7-6 and J usage is TRBJ1-4; 8 bases map to TRBD1. This CDR3 is built from 16 residues. Trimming removed 4 bases from V and 5 bases from J; junction bases left unmatched: 9. From germline, CDR1 is SGHVS and CDR2 FNYEAQ.

This clone was observed many times. This CDR3 is CASSFPLQGLGDYGYTF. The CDR3 region has the DNA TGTGCCAGCAGCTTCCCATTACAGGGGTTAGGTGACTATGGCTACACCTTC. The chain carries TRBV7-8 and TRBJ1-2; 7 positions agree with TRBD1. The CDR3 has 17 amino acids. Germline V gene sequence: CDR1 SGHVS, CDR2 FQNEAQ. V was clipped by 3 bases and J by 3 bases; unmatched bases: 13.

The chain combines TRBV7-9 with TRBJ1-1, with D unresolved. Germline values: CDR1 SEHNR, CDR2 FQNEAQ (reference sequence). The CDR3 loop spans 13 amino acids. With 10 bases removed from V and 2 bases from J, the gap between germline ends came to 14 bases. Here the CDR3 DNA reads TGTGCCACCCCAGGAGTGGGAAACACTGAAGCTTTCTTT. Protein product: CATPGVGNTEAFF.

There are a few counts of this clone. The V gene is TRBV11-2, the J gene TRBJ2-1, with D maybe TRBD1 (6 bases). Between the trimmed V and J ends, which lost 0 bases and 5 bases, there was a span of 11 bases. Germline CDR1 and CDR2: SGHAT and FQNNGV. This CDR3 is built from 15 residues. CDR3 nucleotide sequence: TGTGCCAGCAGCTTAGAACAGGGCCCCAACAATGAGCAGTTCTTC. Protein: CASSLEQGPNNEQFF.

V gene TRBV7-9 combines with J gene TRBJ2-7; weak D call: TRBD1 (5 bases). Trimming took off 5 bases at V and 0 bases at J, with 8 bases between the two ends. CDR1 SEHNR and CDR2 FQNEAQ come from the germline V gene (reference sequence). The CDR3 is 13 residues long. CDR3 bases: TGTGCCAGCAGCCCGACAGACTCCTACGAGCAGTACTTC. Its translation is CASSPTDSYEQYF. Looking up the rest from reference TRBV7-9 and TRBJ2-7 gives the full variable domain: DTGVSQNPRHKITKRGQNVTFRCDPISEHNRLYWYRQTLGQGPEFLTYFQNEAQLEKSRLLSDRFSAERPKGSFSTLEIQRTEQGDSAMYLCASSPTDSYEQYFGPGTRLTVT.

In its sample, this clone ranks as medium-sized. The chain employs TRBV7-2 and TRBJ1-2, with TRBD1 identical over 7 bases. Looked up from germline, CDR1 is SGHTA and CDR2 is FQGNSA. This CDR3 has 14 amino acids. V dropped 5 bases and J dropped 7; count of bases not matched to a gene: 10. CDR3 sequence: CASSRGGEAFGYTF. In nucleotides, the CDR3 is TGTGCCAGCAGCCGAGGGGGCGAAGCTTTTGGCTACACCTTC.

The chain couples TRBV5-1 to TRBJ2-5, with TRBD2 matching 11 bases. Germline V gene data show CDR1 as SGHRS and CDR2 as YFSETQ. Trimming removed 4 bases from V and 3 bases from J; junction bases left unmatched: 5. CDR3 length equals 15 residues. CDR3 protein: CASSVLGLAEETQYF. The CDR3, as DNA: TGCGCCAGCAGCGTATTGGGACTAGCGGAAGAGACCCAGTACTTC.

The chain carries TRBV5-4 and TRBJ2-1, with 11 bases fitting TRBD1. Germline CDR1 and CDR2: SGHNT and YYREEE (reference sequence). The CDR3 is 16 residues long. Trimming removed 4 bases from V and 9 bases from J; junction bases left unmatched: 12. As DNA, the CDR3 is TGTGCCAGCAGCAGAGAGCCCGGGACAGGGGGACGTGAGCAGTTCTTC. Its protein is CASSREPGTGGREQFF.

The chain couples TRBV7-9 to TRBJ1-3, with D unclear. The germline gives CDR1 SEHNR, CDR2 FQNEAQ (reference sequence). The V end lost 8 bases, the J end lost 4 bases, and 18 bases lay between the germline ends. There are 15 residues in the CDR3. For the CDR3, the DNA is TGTGCCAGCCGGACCGATGTTATGTCAGGAAACACCATATATTTT. Translation gives CASRTDVMSGNTIYF.

Of note for this clone: One junction end disagrees with the germline gene, perhaps due to a read error. The sample holds other DNA sequences that translate to the same CDR3. CDR3 protein: CASSQLRDSSYEQYF. The CDR3 coding sequence is TGCGCTAGCAGCCAACTCCGGGACAGTTCCTACGAGCAGTACTTC. This chain links TRBV4-3 with TRBJ2-7; TRBD1 agrees at 7 bases. CDR1 LGHNA and CDR2 YSLEER come from the germline V gene. The CDR3 totals 15 residues.